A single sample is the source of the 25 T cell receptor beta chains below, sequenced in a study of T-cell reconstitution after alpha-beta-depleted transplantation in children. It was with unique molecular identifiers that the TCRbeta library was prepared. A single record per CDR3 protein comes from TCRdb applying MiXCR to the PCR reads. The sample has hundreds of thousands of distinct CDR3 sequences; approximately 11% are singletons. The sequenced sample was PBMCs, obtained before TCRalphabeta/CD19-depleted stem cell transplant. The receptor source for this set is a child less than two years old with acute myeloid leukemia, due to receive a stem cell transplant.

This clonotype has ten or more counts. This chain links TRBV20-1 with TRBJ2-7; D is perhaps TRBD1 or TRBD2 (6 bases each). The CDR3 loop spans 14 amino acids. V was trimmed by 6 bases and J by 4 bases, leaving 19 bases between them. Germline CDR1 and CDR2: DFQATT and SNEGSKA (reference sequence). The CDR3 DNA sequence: TGCAGTGCCGGGGGCAGGGGAAATTTTTACGAGCAGTACTTC. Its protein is CSAGGRGNFYEQYF.

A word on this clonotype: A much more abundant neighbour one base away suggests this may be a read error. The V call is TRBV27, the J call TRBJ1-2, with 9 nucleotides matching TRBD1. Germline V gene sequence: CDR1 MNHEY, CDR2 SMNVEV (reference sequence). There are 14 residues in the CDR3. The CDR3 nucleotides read TGTGCCAGCAGTACCCTACAGGGGGCCTATGGCGACACCTTC. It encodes CASSTLQGAYGDTF.

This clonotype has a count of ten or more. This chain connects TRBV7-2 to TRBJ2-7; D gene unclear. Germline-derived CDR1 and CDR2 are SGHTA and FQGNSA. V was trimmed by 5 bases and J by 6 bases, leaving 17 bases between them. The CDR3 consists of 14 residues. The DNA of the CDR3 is TGTGCCAGCAGCCCGCAAGGCTCCATCAGCGAGCAGTACTTC. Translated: CASSPQGSISEQYF.

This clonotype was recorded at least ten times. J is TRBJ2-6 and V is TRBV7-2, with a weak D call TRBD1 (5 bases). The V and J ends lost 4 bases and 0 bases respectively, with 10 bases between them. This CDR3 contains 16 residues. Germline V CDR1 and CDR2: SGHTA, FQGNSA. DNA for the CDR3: TGTGCCAGCAGCTCAAGACAGTTCTCTGGGGCCAACGTCCTGACTTTC. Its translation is CASSSRQFSGANVLTF. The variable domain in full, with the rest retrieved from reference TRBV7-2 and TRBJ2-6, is GAGVSQSPSNKVTEKGKDVELRCDPISGHTALYWYRQSLGQGLEFLIYFQGNSAPDKSGLPSDRFSAERTGGSVSTLTIQRTQQEDSAVYLCASSSRQFSGANVLTFGAGSRLTVL.

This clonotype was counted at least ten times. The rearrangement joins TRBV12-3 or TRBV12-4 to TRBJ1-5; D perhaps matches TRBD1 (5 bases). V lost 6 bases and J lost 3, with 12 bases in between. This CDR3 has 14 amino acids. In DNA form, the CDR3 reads TGTGCCAGCAGCCCGGGGCGGTTCAATCAGCCCCAGCATTTT. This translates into CASSPGRFNQPQHF.

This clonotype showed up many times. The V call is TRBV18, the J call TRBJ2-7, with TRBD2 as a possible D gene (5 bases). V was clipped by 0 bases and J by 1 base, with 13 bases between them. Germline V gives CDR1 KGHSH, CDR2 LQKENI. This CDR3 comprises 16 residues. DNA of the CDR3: TGTGCCAGCTCACCACCGTTAGGACTCACATCCTACGAGCAGTACTTC. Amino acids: CASSPPLGLTSYEQYF.

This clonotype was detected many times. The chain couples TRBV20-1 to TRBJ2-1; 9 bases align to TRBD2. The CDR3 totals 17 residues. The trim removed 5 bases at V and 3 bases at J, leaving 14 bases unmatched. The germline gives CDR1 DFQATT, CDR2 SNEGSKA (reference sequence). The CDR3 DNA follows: TGCAGTGCTCGCCACCCTAGCGGGGCCCCCTACTACAATGAGCAGTTCTTC. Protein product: CSARHPSGAPYYNEQFF.

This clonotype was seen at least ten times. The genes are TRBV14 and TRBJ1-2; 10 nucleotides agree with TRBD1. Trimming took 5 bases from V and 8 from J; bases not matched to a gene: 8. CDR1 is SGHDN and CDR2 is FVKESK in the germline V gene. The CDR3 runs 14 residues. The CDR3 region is CASSTRQGASGYTF. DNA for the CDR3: TGTGCCAGCAGCACCCGACAGGGGGCTTCGGGCTACACCTTC.

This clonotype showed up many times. This CDR3 reads CASSELAGGASTDTQYF. DNA for the CDR3: TGTGCCAGCAGTGAATTAGCGGGGGGTGCTAGCACAGATACGCAGTATTTT. J is TRBJ2-3 and V is TRBV2; 10 bases agree with TRBD2. CDR3 length: 17 residues. V was clipped by 2 bases and J by 0 bases; unmatched bases: 5. The germline gives CDR1 SNHLY, CDR2 FYNNEI.

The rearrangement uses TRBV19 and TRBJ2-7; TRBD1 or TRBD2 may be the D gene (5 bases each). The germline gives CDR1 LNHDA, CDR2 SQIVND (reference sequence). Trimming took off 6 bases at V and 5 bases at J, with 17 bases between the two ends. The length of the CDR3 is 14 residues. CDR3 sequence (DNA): TGTGCCAGTAGGAAGCTGGCAGGGAGCCACGAGCAGTACTTC. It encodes CASRKLAGSHEQYF. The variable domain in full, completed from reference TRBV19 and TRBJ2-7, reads DGGITQSPKYLFRKEGQNVTLSCEQNLNHDAMYWYRQDPGQGLRLIYYSQIVNDFQKGDIAEGYSVSREKKESFPLTVTSAQKNPTAFYLCASRKLAGSHEQYFGPGTRLTVT.

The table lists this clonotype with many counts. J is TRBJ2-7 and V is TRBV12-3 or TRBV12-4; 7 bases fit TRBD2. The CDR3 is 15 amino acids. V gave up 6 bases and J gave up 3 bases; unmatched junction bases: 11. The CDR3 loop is CASRLDLAAVYEQYF. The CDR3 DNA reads TGTGCCAGCAGGCTGGACCTAGCGGCCGTCTACGAGCAGTACTTC.

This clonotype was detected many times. CDR3 residues: CSVQGSGANVLTF. The CDR3 DNA reads TGCAGCGTCCAGGGATCTGGGGCCAACGTCCTGACTTTC. The chain has TRBV29-1 and TRBJ2-6, with TRBD1 as a possible D gene (5 bases). The CDR3 has 13 residues. Germline V gene data show CDR1 as SQVTM and CDR2 as ANQGSEA. The ends were cut back, 6 bases at V and 1 base at J, with 7 bases in the middle. Looking up the rest from reference TRBV29-1 and TRBJ2-6 gives the full variable domain: SAVISQKPSRDICQRGTSLTIQCQVDSQVTMMFWYRQQPGQSLTLIATANQGSEATYESGFVIDKFPISRPNLTFSTLTVSNMSPEDSSIYLCSVQGSGANVLTFGAGSRLTVL.

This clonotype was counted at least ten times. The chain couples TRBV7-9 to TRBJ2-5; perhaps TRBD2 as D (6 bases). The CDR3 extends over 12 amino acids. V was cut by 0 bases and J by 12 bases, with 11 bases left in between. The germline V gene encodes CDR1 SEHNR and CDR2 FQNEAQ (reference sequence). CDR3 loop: CASSLAPQREYF. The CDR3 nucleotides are TGTGCCAGCAGCTTAGCCCCCCAGCGGGAGTACTTC.

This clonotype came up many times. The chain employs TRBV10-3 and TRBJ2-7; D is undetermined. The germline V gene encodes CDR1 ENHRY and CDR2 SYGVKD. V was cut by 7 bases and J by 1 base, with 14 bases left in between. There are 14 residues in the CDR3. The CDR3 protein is CAITTSPSSYEQYF. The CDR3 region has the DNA TGTGCCATCACCACGTCGCCTAGTTCCTACGAGCAGTACTTC.

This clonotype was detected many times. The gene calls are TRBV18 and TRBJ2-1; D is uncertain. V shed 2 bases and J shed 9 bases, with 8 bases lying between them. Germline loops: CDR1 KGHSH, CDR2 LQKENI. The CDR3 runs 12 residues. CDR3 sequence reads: CASSPNRAEQFF. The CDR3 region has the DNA TGTGCCAGCTCACCAAATCGCGCTGAGCAGTTCTTC.

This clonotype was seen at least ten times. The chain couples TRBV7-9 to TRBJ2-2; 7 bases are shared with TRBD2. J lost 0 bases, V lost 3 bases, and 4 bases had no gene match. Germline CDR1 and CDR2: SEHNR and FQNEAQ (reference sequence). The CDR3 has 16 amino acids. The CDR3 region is CASSLGSGANTGELFF. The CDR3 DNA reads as TGTGCCAGCAGCTTGGGCAGCGGGGCGAACACCGGGGAGCTGTTTTTT.

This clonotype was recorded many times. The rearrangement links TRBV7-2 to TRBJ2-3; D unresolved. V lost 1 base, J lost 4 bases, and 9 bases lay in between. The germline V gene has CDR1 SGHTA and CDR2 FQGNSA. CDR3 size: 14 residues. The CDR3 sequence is CASSLVSWSDTQYF. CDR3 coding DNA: TGTGCCAGCAGCTTAGTGAGTTGGTCAGATACGCAGTATTTT.

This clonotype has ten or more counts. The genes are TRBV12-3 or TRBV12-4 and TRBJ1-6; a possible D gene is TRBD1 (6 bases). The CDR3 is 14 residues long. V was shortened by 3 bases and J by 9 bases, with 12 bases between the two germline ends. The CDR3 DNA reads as TGTGCCAGCAGTTTGGGGGCTTTCGGTTCACCCCTCCACTTT. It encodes CASSLGAFGSPLHF.

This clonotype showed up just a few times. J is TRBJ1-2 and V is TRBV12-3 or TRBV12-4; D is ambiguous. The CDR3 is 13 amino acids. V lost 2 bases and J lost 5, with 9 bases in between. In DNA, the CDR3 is TGTGCCAGCAGTTTAACATGGGCATATGGCTACACCTTC. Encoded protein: CASSLTWAYGYTF.

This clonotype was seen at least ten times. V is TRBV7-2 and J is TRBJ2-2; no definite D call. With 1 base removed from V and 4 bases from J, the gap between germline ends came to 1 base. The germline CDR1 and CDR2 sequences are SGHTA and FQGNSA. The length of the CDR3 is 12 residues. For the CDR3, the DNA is TGTGCCAGCAGCTTAGGCACCGGGGAGCTGTTTTTT. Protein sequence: CASSLGTGELFF.

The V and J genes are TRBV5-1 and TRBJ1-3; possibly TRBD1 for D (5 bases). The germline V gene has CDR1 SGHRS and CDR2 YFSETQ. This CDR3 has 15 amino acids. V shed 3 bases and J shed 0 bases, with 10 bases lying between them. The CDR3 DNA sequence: TGCGCCAGCAGCTCCGACAGTAGCTCTGGAAACACCATATATTTT. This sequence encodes CASSSDSSSGNTIYF.

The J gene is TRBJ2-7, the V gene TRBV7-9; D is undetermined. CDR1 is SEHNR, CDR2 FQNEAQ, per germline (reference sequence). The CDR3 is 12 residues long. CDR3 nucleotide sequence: TGTACCGGCAGCCGTGAGATCTACGAGCAGTACTTC. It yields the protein CTGSREIYEQYF.

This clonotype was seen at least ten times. CDR3 amino acids: CASSPRLAGSYNEQFF. Here the CDR3 DNA reads TGTGCCAGCAGCCCAAGACTAGCGGGGTCCTACAATGAGCAGTTCTTC. V and J are TRBV25-1 and TRBJ2-1, with 11 bases fitting TRBD2. V dropped 6 bases and J dropped 1; count of bases not matched to a gene: 5. Germline V gives CDR1 MGHDK, CDR2 SYGVNS. There are 16 residues in the CDR3.

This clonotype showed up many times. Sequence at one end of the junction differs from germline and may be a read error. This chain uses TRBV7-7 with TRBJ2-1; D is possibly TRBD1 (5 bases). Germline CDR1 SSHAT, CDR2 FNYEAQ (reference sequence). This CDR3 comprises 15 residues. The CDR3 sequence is CASSLGLTPYNEQFF. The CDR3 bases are TGTGCTAGCAGCTTGGGGCTAACCCCCTACAATGAGCAGTTCTTC.

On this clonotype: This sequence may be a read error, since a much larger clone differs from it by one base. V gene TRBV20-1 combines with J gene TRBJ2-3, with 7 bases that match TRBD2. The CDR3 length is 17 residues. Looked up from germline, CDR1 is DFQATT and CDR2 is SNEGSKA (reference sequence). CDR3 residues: CCARPSWGGRGSDTQYF. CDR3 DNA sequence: TGCTGTGCTAGACCATCATGGGGCGGGAGAGGGTCAGATACGCAGTATTTT.